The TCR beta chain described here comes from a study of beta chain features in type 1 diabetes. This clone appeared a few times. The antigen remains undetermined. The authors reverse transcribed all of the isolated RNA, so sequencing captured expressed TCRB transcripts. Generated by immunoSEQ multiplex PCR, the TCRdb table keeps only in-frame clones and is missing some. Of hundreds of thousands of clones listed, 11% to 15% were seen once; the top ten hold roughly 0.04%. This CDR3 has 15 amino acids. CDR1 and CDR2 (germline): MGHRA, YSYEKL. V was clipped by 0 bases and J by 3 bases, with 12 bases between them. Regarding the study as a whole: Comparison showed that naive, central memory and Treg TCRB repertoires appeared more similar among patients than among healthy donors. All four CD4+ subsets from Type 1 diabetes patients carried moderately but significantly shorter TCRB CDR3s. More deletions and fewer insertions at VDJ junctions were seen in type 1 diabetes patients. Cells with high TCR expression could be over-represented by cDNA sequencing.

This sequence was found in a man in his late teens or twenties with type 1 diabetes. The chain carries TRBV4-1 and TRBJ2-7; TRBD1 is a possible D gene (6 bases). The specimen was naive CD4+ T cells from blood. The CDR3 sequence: CASSQDGTGNYEQYF. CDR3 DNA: TGCGCCAGCAGCCAAGATGGAACAGGGAACTACGAGCAGTACTTC.